Listed below are T cell receptor beta chains from one sample, sequenced in a study of T-cell memory formation after mild COVID-19. TCRdb re-analysed the 5' RACE reads in MiXCR, keeping a single row per CDR3 protein. This table has about 400,000 distinct CDR3 sequences, approximately 15% appearing once. Sequencing was done on a sample of PBMCs or a T cell subset sorted from them (not recorded which). These receptors originate from a young man who had mild COVID-19 (a few samples of this study predate the infection). Cell type and time point are not known. Both conserved end residues are part of each CDR3. D genes are given only for firm matches. Not all rows give a size; the values are once, few, many and, for expanded clones, a class.

CASSYSGAVNEKLFF,TGTGCCAGCAGTTACTCCGGGGCAGTAAATGAAAAACTGTTTTTT,.,.,TRBV6-5,TRBJ1-4
CSASGTGNTEAFF,TGCAGTGCTTCCGGGACAGGGAACACTGAAGCTTTCTTT,many,TRBD1,TRBV20-1,TRBJ1-1
CSVEDPLLAQYF,TGCAGCGTTGAAGATCCGCTTTTGGCCCAGTACTTC,.,.,TRBV29-1,TRBJ2-5
CASSEGQVDGYTF,TGTGCCAGCAGTGAAGGGCAGGTGGATGGCTACACCTTC,.,.,TRBV6-1,TRBJ1-2
CASSYSIPLRTDTQYF,TGTGCCAGCAGTTACTCGATTCCACTCCGCACAGATACGCAGTATTTT,.,.,TRBV6-5,TRBJ2-3
CASSPWDSSRTYSNQPQHF,TGTGCCAGCAGCCCTTGGGACAGTTCGAGGACATATAGCAATCAGCCCCAGCATTTT,many,TRBD1,TRBV5-5,TRBJ1-5
CASSRGGSDYNEQFF,TGCGCCAGCAGCCGCGGGGGGTCCGACTACAATGAGCAGTTCTTC,few,TRBD2,TRBV5-1,TRBJ2-1
CASSHLIDSNTEAFF,TGTGCCAGCAGCCACTTAATTGACAGCAACACTGAAGCTTTCTTT,.,.,TRBV11-2,TRBJ1-1
CASSQEAGLGETQYF,TGCGCCAGCAGCCAAGAAGCAGGGCTGGGGGAGACCCAGTACTTC,.,.,TRBV4-1,TRBJ2-5
CASSLVPDTQYF,TGTGCCAGCAGCTTAGTGCCAGATACGCAGTATTTT,many,.,TRBV5-1,TRBJ2-3
CASSHRFNTQYF,TGTGCCAGCAGCCACCGTTTTAATACGCAGTATTTT,.,.,TRBV7-2,TRBJ2-3
CASRATEYSNQPQHF,TGTGCCAGTCGGGCGACAGAGTATAGCAATCAGCCCCAGCATTTT,.,.,TRBV6-2/TRBV6-3,TRBJ1-5
CASSQTAPIGSYGYTF,TGCGCCAGCAGCCAGACAGCGCCGATAGGAAGCTATGGCTACACCTTC,few,.,TRBV5-1,TRBJ1-2
CSARDPGTEAFF,TGCAGTGCTAGAGATCCCGGGACAGAGGCTTTCTTT,.,TRBD1,TRBV20-1,TRBJ1-1